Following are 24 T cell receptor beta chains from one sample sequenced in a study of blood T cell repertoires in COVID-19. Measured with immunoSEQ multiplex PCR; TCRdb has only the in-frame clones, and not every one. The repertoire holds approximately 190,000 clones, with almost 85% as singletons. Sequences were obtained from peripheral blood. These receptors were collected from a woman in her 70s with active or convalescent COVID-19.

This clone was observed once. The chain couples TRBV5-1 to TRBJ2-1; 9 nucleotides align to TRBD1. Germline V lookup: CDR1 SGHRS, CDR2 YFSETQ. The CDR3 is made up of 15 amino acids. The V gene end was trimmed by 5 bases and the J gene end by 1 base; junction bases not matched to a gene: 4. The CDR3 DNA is TGCGCCAGCAGACAGGGGGCTACTTCCTACAATGAGCAGTTCTTC. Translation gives CASRQGATSYNEQFF.

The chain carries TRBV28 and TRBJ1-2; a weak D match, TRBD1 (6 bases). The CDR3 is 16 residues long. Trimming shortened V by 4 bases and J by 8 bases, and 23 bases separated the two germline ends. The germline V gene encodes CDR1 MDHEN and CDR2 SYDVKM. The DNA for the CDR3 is TGTGCCAGCAGTTCGAACCCCGGGACACCCGATTCGGGCTACACCTTC. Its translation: CASSSNPGTPDSGYTF.

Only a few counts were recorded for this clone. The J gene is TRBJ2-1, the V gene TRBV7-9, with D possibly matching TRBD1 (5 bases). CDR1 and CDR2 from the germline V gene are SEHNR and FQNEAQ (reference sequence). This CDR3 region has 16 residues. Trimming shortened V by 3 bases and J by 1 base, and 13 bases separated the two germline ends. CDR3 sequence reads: CASSFKGGASYNEQFF. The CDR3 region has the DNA TGTGCCAGCAGCTTTAAAGGTGGGGCATCCTACAATGAGCAGTTCTTC.

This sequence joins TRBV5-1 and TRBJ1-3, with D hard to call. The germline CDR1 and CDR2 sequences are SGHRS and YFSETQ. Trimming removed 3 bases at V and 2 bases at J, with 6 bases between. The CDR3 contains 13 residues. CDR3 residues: CASSSGTGNTIYF. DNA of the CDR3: TGCGCCAGCAGCTCCGGGACTGGAAACACCATATATTTT.

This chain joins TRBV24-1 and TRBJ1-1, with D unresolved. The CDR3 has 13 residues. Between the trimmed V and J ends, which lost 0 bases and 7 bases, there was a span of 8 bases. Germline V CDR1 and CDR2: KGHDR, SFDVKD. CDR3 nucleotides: TGTGCCACCAGTGATTTGTCCCCAGTTGAAGCTTTCTTT. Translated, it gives CATSDLSPVEAFF.

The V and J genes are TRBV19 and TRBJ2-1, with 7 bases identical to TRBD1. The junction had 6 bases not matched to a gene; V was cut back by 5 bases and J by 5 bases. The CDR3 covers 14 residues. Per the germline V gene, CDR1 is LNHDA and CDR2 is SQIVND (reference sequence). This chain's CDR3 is CASSWTGTNNEQFF. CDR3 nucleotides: TGTGCCAGTAGTTGGACAGGAACTAACAATGAGCAGTTCTTC.

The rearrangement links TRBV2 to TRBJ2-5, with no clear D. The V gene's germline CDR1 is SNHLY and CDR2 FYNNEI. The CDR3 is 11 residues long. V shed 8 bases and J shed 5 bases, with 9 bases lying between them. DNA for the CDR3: TGTGCCAGCGTTAGAGTGGAGACCCAGTACTTC. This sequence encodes CASVRVETQYF.

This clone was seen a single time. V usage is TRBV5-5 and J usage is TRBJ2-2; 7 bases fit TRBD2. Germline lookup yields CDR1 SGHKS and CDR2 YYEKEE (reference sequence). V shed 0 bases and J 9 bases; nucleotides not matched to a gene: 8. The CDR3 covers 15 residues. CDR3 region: CASSLGRESIRELFF. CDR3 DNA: TGTGCCAGCAGCTTGGGGCGGGAGTCTATCCGGGAGCTGTTTTTT.

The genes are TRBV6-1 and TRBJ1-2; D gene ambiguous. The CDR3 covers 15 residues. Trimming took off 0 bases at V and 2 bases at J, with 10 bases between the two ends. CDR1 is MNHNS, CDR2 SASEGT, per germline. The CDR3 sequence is CASSEASGQNYGYTF. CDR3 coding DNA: TGTGCCAGCAGTGAAGCTAGTGGGCAGAACTATGGCTACACCTTC.

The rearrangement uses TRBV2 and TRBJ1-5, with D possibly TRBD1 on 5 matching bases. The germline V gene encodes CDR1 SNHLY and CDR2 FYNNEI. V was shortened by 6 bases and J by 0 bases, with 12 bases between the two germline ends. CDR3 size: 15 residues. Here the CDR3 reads CASRGTGYSNQPQHF. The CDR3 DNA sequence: TGTGCCAGCAGGGGCACAGGATATAGCAATCAGCCCCAGCATTTT. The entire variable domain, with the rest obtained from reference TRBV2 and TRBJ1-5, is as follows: EPEVTQTPSHQVTQMGQEVILRCVPISNHLYFYWYRQILGQKVEFLVSFYNNEISEKSEIFDDQFSVERPDGSNFTLKIRSTKLEDSAMYFCASRGTGYSNQPQHFGDGTRLSIL.

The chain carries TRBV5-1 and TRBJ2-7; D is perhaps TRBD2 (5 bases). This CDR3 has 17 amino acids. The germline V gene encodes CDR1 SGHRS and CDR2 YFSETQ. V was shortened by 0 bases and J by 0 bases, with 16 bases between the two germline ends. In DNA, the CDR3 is TGCGCCAGCAGCTTGGCCGAGGTAGCGCTTAGCTCCTACGAGCAGTACTTC. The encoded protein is CASSLAEVALSSYEQYF.

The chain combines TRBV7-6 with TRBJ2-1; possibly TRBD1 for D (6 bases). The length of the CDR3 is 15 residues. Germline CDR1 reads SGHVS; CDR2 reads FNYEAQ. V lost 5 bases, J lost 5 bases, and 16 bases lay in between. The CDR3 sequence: CASSPAGVKNNEQFF. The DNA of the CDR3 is TGTGCCAGCAGCCCAGCAGGGGTGAAGAACAATGAGCAGTTCTTC. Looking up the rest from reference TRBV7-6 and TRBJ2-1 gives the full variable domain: GAGVSQSPRYKVTKRGQDVALRCDPISGHVSLYWYRQALGQGPEFLTYFNYEAQQDKSGLPNDRFSAERPEGSISTLTIQRTEQRDSAMYRCASSPAGVKNNEQFFGPGTRLTVL.

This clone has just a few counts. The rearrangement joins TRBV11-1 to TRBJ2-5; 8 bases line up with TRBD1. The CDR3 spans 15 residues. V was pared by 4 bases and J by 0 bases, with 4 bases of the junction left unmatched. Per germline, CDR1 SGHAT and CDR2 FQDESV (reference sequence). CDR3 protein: CASSSTGADQETQYF. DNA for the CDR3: TGTGCCAGCAGCTCGACAGGGGCGGACCAAGAGACCCAGTACTTC. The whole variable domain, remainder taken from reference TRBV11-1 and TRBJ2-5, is EAEVAQSPRYKITEKSQAVAFWCDPISGHATLYWYRQILGQGPELLVQFQDESVVDDSQLPKDRFSAERLKGVDSTLKIQPAELGDSAMYLCASSSTGADQETQYFGPGTRLLVL.

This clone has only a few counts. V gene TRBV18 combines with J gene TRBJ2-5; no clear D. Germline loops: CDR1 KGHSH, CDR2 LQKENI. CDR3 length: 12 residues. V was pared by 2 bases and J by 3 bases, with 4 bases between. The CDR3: CASSPGKETQYF. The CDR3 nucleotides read TGTGCCAGCTCACCAGGCAAAGAGACCCAGTACTTC.

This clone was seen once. CDR3 coding DNA: TGTGCCACCCGTGGGGGGGGCACAGATACGCAGTATTTT. Its translation is CATRGGGTDTQYF. The chain uses TRBV24-1 and TRBJ2-3; 7 nucleotides line up with TRBD2. Germline CDR1 is KGHDR and CDR2 is SFDVKD. V shed 9 bases, J shed 1 base, and the junction held 3 bases outside the gene matches. The CDR3 consists of 13 residues.

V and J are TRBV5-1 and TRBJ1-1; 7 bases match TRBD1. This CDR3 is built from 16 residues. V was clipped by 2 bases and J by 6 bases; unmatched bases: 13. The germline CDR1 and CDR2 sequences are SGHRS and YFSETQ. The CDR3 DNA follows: TGCGCCAGCAGCTTTAGGGACAGTGGAGGTGTCGCTGAAGCTTTCTTT. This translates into CASSFRDSGGVAEAFF.

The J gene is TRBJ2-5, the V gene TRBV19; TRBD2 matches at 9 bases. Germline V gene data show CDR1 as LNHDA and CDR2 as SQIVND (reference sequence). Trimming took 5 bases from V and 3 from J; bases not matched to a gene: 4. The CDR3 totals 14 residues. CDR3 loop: CASSSLAGKETQYF. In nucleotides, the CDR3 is TGTGCCAGTAGTTCCCTAGCGGGAAAAGAGACCCAGTACTTC.

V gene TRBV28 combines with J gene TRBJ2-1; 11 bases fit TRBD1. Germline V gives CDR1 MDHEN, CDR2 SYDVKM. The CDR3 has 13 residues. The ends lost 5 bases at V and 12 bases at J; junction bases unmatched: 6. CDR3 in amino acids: CASSRTGGRGQFF. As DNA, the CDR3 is TGTGCCAGCAGTCGGACAGGGGGCAGGGGGCAGTTCTTC.

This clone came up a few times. CDR3 DNA sequence: TGCGCCAGCAGCAATTACCGTGGGGCGCCGGGCTCCTACGAGCAGTACTTC. Protein product: CASSNYRGAPGSYEQYF. The gene calls are TRBV5-1 and TRBJ2-7, with D perhaps TRBD1 (5 bases). The CDR3 extends over 17 amino acids. Germline CDR1 is SGHRS and CDR2 is YFSETQ. The V end lost 4 bases, the J end lost 0 bases, and 20 bases lay between the germline ends.

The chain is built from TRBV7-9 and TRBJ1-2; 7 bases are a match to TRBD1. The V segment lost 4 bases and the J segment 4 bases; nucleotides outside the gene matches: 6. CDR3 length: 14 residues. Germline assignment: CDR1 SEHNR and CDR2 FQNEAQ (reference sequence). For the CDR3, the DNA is TGTGCCAGCAGCTCCGGGACAGACGTCTATGGCTACACCTTC. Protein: CASSSGTDVYGYTF.

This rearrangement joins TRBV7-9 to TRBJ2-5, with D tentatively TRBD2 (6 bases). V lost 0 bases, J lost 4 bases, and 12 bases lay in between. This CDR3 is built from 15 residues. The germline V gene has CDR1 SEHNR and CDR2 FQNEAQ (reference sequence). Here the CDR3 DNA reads TGTGCCAGCAGCTTAGCGCTCCAGGGAGGAGAGACCCAGTACTTC. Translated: CASSLALQGGETQYF. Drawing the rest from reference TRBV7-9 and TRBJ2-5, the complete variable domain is DTGVSQNPRHKITKRGQNVTFRCDPISEHNRLYWYRQTLGQGPEFLTYFQNEAQLEKSRLLSDRFSAERPKGSFSTLEIQRTEQGDSAMYLCASSLALQGGETQYFGPGTRLLVL.

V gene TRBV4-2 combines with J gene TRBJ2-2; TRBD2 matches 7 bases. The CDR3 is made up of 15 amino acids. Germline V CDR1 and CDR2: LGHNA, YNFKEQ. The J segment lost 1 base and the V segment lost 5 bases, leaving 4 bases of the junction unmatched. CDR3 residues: CASSYSGQNTGELFF. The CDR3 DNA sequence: TGTGCCAGCAGCTATAGCGGGCAGAACACCGGGGAGCTGTTTTTT.

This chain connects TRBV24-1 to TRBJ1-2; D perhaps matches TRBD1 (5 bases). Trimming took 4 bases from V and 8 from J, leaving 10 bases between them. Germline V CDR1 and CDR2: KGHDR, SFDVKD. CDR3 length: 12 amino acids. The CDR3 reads CATSDLRAGYTF. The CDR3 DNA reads TGTGCCACCAGTGACCTCAGGGCAGGCTACACCTTC.

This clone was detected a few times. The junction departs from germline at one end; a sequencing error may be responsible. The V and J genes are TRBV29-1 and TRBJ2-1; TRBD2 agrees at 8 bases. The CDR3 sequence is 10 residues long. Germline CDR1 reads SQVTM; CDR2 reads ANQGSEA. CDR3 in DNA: TGCAGCGTTGAACGGGAGGGAGGGGTCTTC. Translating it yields CSVEREGGVF.